These T cell receptor beta chains were read from a single sample in a study of Ad26.COV2.S vaccination and SARS-CoV-2 variants. Assay: immunoSEQ multiplex PCR; the TCRdb copy retains only in-frame clones and omits some. The data show a few hundred thousand clones, with approximately 90% seen just once and about 2.7% held by the top ten. Source: peripheral blood, taken in a trial of Ad26.COV2.S vaccine versus placebo. The receptors shown here come from a person aged 18-65 years who received the Ad26.COV2.S COVID-19 vaccine or a placebo. The CDR3 runs from the conserved cysteine through the conserved F or W. The D gene is left open where the match is weak. Size is omitted from some rows. Given values are once, few, many or a class for expanded clones.

abundance	v_gene	j_gene	d_gene	CDR3aa	CDR3nt
-	TRBV7-9	TRBJ1-5	TRBD1	CASSSDRGLEAQPQHF	TGTGCCAGCAGCTCGGACAGGGGATTGGAGGCTCAGCCCCAGCATTTT
-	TRBV7-2	TRBJ1-1	-	CASSGRMNTEAFF	TGTGCCAGCAGCGGACGGATGAACACTGAAGCTTTCTTT
once	TRBV9	TRBJ2-3	-	CASSPSAGPTDTQYF	TGTGCCAGCAGCCCCTCCGCGGGACCCACAGATACGCAGTATTTT
-	TRBV30	TRBJ1-2	-	CAWSVLEISGYTF	TGTGCCTGGAGTGTACTGGAAATCTCTGGCTACACCTTC
-	TRBV5-6	TRBJ2-1	TRBD1	CASSLVGQGAYNEQFF	TGTGCCAGCAGCTTGGTAGGGCAGGGGGCTTACAATGAGCAGTTCTTC
-	TRBV28	TRBJ1-1	-	CASSQPPRNTEAFF	TGTGCCAGCAGTCAACCACCACGGAACACTGAAGCTTTCTTT
-	TRBV6-5	TRBJ2-2	-	CASSYLQAPRELFF	TGTGCCAGCAGTTACCTACAGGCCCCCCGGGAGCTGTTTTTT
-	TRBV24-1	TRBJ1-4	TRBD1	CATSSGQATNEKLFF	TGTGCCACCTCTTCCGGACAGGCAACTAATGAAAAACTGTTTTTT
few	TRBV7-9	TRBJ1-3	-	CASSIRDVSSGNTIYF	TGTGCCAGCAGCATCCGGGACGTCAGCTCTGGAAACACCATATATTTT
-	TRBV18	TRBJ1-1	TRBD1	CASSPSTGGEGEAFF	TGTGCCAGCTCACCATCGACAGGGGGAGAGGGGGAGGCTTTCTTT
-	TRBV20-1	TRBJ2-3	TRBD1	CSATDRVQYF	TGCAGTGCTACGGACAGGGTGCAGTATTTT
-	TRBV30	TRBJ2-6	-	CAWSVASGANVLTF	TGTGCCTGGAGTGTGGCGTCTGGGGCCAACGTCCTGACTTTC
-	TRBV12-3/TRBV12-4	TRBJ1-1	-	CASSSGVGTEAFF	TGTGCCAGCAGCTCAGGGGTCGGAACTGAAGCTTTCTTT
-	TRBV6-2/TRBV6-3	TRBJ1-6	-	CASSYLLGGSPLHF	TGTGCCAGCAGTTATCTCCTAGGGGGTTCACCCCTCCACTTT
-	TRBV5-1	TRBJ2-2	-	CASSHMGVEINPGELFF	TGCGCCAGCAGTCACATGGGGGTTGAGATTAACCCCGGGGAGCTGTTTTTT
-	TRBV28	TRBJ1-1	-	CASADTEAFF	TGTGCCAGCGCGGACACTGAAGCTTTCTTT
-	TRBV7-9	TRBJ2-7	TRBD2	CASSLALTSGGDEQYF	TGTGCCAGCAGCTTAGCCCTGACTAGCGGGGGCGACGAGCAGTACTTC
-	TRBV27	TRBJ2-2	-	CATKKGGVTTGELFF	TGTGCCACCAAAAAGGGGGGGGTAACGACCGGGGAGCTGTTTTTT
-	TRBV15	TRBJ1-5	-	CATSRDQPNQPQHF	TGTGCCACCAGCAGAGATCAACCGAATCAGCCCCAGCATTTT
-	TRBV7-2	TRBJ2-3	-	CASSLVMADTQYF	TGTGCCAGCAGCTTAGTCATGGCAGATACGCAGTATTTT
once	TRBV2	TRBJ2-3	TRBD2	CASSLVAGLADTQYF	TGTGCCAGCAGCCTCGTAGCGGGTTTGGCAGATACGCAGTATTTT
-	TRBV30	TRBJ1-4	-	CAWADSINEKLFF	TGTGCCTGGGCGGACAGTATTAATGAAAAACTGTTTTTT